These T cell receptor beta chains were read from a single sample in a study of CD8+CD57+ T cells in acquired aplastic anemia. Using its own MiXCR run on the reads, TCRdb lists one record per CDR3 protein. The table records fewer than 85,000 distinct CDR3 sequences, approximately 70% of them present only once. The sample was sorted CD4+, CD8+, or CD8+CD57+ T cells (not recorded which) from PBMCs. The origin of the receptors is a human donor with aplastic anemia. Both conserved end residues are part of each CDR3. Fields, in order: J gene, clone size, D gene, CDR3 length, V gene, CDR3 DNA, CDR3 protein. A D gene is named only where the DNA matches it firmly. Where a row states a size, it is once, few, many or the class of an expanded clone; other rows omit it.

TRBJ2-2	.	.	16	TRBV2	TGTGCCAGCAGTTGGGGTGGAACGGAAAACACCGGGGAGCTGTTTTTT	CASSWGGTENTGELFF
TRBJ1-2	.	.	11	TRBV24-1	TGTGCCACCAGTGATCTCTATGGCTACACCTTC	CATSDLYGYTF
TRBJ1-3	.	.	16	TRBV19	TGTGCCAGTAACCCGAGCACTACCATCTCTGGAAACACCATATATTTT	CASNPSTTISGNTIYF
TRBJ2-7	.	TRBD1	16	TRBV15	TGTGCTACCAGCAGTTCTCTACTCGGACAGGGATACGAGCAGTACTTC	CATSSSLLGQGYEQYF
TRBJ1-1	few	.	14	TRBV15	TGTGCCACCAGCTTGGGGGAAATGAACACTGAAGCTTTCTTT	CATSLGEMNTEAFF
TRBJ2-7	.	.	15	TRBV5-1	TGCGCCAGCAGCTTGGTCCACCTCGAGGGGTTCGAGCAGTACTTC	CASSLVHLEGFEQYF
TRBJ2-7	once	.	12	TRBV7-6	TGTGCCAGCAGCCCGTACAGGGACGAGCAGTACTTC	CASSPYRDEQYF
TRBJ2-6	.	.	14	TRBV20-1	TGCAGTGCTAAGGAGGGGGCTGGGGCCAACGTCCTGACTTTC	CSAKEGAGANVLTF
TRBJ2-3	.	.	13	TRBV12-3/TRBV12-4	TGTGCCAGCAGTTCTACCGGCACAGATACGCAGTATTTT	CASSSTGTDTQYF
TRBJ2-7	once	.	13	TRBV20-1	TGCAGTGCTAGCAGGGTAAGCTCCTACGAGCAGTACTTC	CSASRVSSYEQYF
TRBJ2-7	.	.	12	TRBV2	TGTGCCAGCAGCTTAGTTCCCCACGAGCAGTACTTC	CASSLVPHEQYF
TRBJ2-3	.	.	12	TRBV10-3	TGTGCCATCGGGCCCCGAGGAGATACGCAGTATTTT	CAIGPRGDTQYF
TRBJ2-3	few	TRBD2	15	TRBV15	TGTGCCACCAGCAGAGAGAGCGGGGCCACAGATACGCAGTATTTT	CATSRESGATDTQYF
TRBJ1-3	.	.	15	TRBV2	TGTGCCAGCAGAAAAAGGACAGCCTCTGGAAACACCATATATTTT	CASRKRTASGNTIYF
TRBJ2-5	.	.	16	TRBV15	TGTGCCAGCAGCTTGGGCACATGGACAGAGCAAGGGACCCAGTACTTC	CASSLGTWTEQGTQYF
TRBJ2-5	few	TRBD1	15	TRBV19	TGTGCCAGTAGTATCACTCTGACAGGGACCGAGACCCAGTACTTC	CASSITLTGTETQYF
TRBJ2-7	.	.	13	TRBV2	TGTGCCAGCAGCACGAGACAGACCTACGAGCAGTACTTC	CASSTRQTYEQYF
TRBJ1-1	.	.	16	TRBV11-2	TGTGCCAGCAGCTTAGTCGGACAGAACATGAACACTGAAGCTTTCTTT	CASSLVGQNMNTEAFF
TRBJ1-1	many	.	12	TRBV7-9	TGTGCCAGCAGCCTTCTAGACACTGAAGCTTTCTTT	CASSLLDTEAFF
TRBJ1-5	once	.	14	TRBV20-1	TGCAGTGCTAGTCGGGGCTCAGAATCACAGCCCCAGCATTTT	CSASRGSESQPQHF
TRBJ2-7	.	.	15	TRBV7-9	TGTGCCAGCAGCTCGCCGGAGGCAGGGCGCTACGAGCAGTACTTC	CASSSPEAGRYEQYF
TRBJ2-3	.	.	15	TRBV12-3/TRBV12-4	TGTGCCAGCAGTCCCCGACAGCCCAGCACAGATACGCAGTATTTT	CASSPRQPSTDTQYF
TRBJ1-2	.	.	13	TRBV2	TGTGCCAGCAGTGAAACGGCAGGCTATGGCTACACCTTC	CASSETAGYGYTF
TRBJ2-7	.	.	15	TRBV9	TGTGCCAGCAGCGTAGGGCAGGGGATCTCCTACGAGCAGTACTTC	CASSVGQGISYEQYF
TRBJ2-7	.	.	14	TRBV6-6	TGTGCCAGCAGTCTGAAACAGGGACCCTACGAGCAGTACTTC	CASSLKQGPYEQYF
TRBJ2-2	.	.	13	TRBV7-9	TGTGCCAGCAGCTTCTCAGTTGCCGGGGAGCTGTTTTTT	CASSFSVAGELFF
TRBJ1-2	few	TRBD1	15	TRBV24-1	TGTGCCACCAGTGACAGAACAGGGGTTAACTATGGCTACACCTTC	CATSDRTGVNYGYTF
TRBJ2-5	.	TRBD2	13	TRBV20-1	TGCAGTGCTAGTGATCTAGCGGGAGAGACCCAGTACTTC	CSASDLAGETQYF
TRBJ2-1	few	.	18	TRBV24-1	TGTGCCACCAGTGATCCCAGCGCCAGCGGGCCTACTTACCGCGAGCAGTTCTTC	CATSDPSASGPTYREQFF
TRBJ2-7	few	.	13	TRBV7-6	TGTGCCAGCCTAGCAGCGGGCTCCTACGAGCAGTACTTC	CASLAAGSYEQYF
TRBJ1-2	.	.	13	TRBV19	TGTGCCAGTAGTGGTTTCGGGCACTATGGCTACACCTTC	CASSGFGHYGYTF
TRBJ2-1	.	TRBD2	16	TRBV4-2	TGTGCCAGCAGCCCCCGCGAGGGCGGGAGAAGGAGCGAGCAGTTCTTC	CASSPREGGRRSEQFF
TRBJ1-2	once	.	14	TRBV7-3	TGTGCCAGCAGCTTAGTTGTTGGACAGAATGGCTACACCTTC	CASSLVVGQNGYTF
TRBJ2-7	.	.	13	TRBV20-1	TGCAGTGCCCCCCGACCAGGGCGGTACGAGCAGTACTTC	CSAPRPGRYEQYF
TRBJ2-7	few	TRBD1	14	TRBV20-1	TGCAGTGCTAGATCGGGACAGGGGGTCTACGAGCAGTACTTC	CSARSGQGVYEQYF
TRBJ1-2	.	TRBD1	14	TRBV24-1	TGTGCCACCAGTGATTCGACAGGGTTCGGGGGCTACACCTTC	CATSDSTGFGGYTF
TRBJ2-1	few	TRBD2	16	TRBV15	TGTGCCACCAGCAGATGGGCGGACAAACGGGGGGGGGAGCAGTTCTTC	CATSRWADKRGGEQFF
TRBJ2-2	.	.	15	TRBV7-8	TGTGCCAGCAGCTTAGGATGGGGTTCGGGCGGGGAGCTGTTTTTT	CASSLGWGSGGELFF
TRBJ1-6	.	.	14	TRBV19	TGTGCCGGTGGGGGGAGCGTGGAGAATTCACCCCTCCACTTT	CAGGGSVENSPLHF
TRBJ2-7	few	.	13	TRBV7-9	TGTGCCAGTAGTCCCCGCGGCTCCTACGAGCAGTACTTC	CASSPRGSYEQYF
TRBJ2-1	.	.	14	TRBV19	TGTGCCAGTAGTAAGGACATCCCCTACAATGAGCAGTTCTTC	CASSKDIPYNEQFF
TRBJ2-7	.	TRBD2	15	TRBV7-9	TGTGCCAGCAGCTTAAACCTAGCGGGGGTATACGAGCAGTACTTC	CASSLNLAGVYEQYF
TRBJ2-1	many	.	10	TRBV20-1	TGCAGTGCGCCACACAATGAGCAGTTCTTC	CSAPHNEQFF
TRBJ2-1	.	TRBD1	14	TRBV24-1	TGTGCCGCGCAAGGGACAGGGGGCGCGGATGAGCAGTTCTTC	CAAQGTGGADEQFF
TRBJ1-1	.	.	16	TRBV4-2	TGTGCCAGCAGCCAAGATCCTGCCCGACGGGGGACTGAAGCTTTCTTT	CASSQDPARRGTEAFF
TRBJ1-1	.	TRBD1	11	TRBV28	TGTGCCACACAGGGGATCACTGAAGCTCTCTTT	CATQGITEALF
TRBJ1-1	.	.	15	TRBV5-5	TGTGCCAGCAGCTCGTTGATGGGCATGAACACTGAAGCCTTCTTT	CASSSLMGMNTEAFF
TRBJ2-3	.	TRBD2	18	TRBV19	TGTGCCAGTAGTCCATGGACTAGCGGGGCCCCCCAGGGGAGTACGCAGTATTTT	CASSPWTSGAPQGSTQYF